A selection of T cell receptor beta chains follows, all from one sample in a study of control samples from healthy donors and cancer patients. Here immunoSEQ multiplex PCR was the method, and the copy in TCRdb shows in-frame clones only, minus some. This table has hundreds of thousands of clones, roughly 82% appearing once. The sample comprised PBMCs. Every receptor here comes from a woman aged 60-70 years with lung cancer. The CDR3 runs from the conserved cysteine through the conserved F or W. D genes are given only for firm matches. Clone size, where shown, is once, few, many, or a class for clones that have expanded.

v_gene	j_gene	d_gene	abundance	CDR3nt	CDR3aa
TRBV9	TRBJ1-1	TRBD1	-	TGTGCCAGCAGCGAAAGGACAGGGTTTCGAGCTTTCTTT	CASSERTGFRAFF
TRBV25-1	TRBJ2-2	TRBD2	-	TGTGCCAGCTCCTCGGCGGGGACTAGCGGGAGATGGGCCGGGGAGCTGTTTTTT	CASSSAGTSGRWAGELFF
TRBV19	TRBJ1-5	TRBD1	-	TGTGCCAGTAGGGACAGGGAGAATCAGCCCCAGCATTTT	CASRDRENQPQHF
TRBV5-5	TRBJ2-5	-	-	TGTGCCAGCAGCTTCTATCCAGGGGCAGAGACCCAGTACTTC	CASSFYPGAETQYF
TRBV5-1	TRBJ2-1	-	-	TGCGCCAGCAGTCTACAGGACAGCTCCTACAATGAGCAGTTCTTC	CASSLQDSSYNEQFF
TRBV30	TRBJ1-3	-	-	TGTGCCTGGGAGACAGGAAACACTGGAAACACCATATATTTT	CAWETGNTGNTIYF
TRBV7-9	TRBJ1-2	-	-	TGTGCCAGCAGCTTAAGTACCGACATCTATGGCTACACCTTC	CASSLSTDIYGYTF
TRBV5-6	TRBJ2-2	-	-	TGTGCCAGCAGCTGGGGAGCAGGGGCCACCGGGGAGCTGTTTTTT	CASSWGAGATGELFF
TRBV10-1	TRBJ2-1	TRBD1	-	TGCGCCAGCAGTGAGTCGCCGGGACAGGGGACTGAGCAGTTCTTC	CASSESPGQGTEQFF
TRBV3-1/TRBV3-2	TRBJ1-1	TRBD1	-	TGTGCCAGCAGCCAAGGGACAGGGGGAGGAACTGAAGCTTTCTTT	CASSQGTGGGTEAFF
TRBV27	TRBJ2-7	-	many	TGTGCCAGCAGTGGGGGGCTGGACTACGAGCAGTACTTC	CASSGGLDYEQYF
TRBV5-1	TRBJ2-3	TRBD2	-	TGCGCCAGCAGCTTGAGCGGGGGAGTCACAGATACGCAGTATTTT	CASSLSGGVTDTQYF
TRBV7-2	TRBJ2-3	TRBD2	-	TGTGCCAGCAGCTTTAGCGGGAGCACAGATACGCAGTATTTT	CASSFSGSTDTQYF
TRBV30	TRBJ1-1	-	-	TGTGCCTGGAGTTGGGGGGTTAACACTGAAGCTTTCTTT	CAWSWGVNTEAFF
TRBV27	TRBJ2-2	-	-	TGTGCCAGCAGTTTCGGGCATTTCACCGGGGAGCTGTTTTTT	CASSFGHFTGELFF
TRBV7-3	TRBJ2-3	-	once	TGTGCCAGCAGCCCTGGACACGGAGCCCCCTCAGATACGCAGTATTTT	CASSPGHGAPSDTQYF
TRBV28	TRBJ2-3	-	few	TGTGCCAGCAGTTTAGGGGGGGCTGGCACAGATACGCAGTATTTT	CASSLGGAGTDTQYF
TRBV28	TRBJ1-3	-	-	TGTGCCAGCAGTTCGATAGGGGCATCTGGAAACACCATATATTTT	CASSSIGASGNTIYF
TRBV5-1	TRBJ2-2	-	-	TGCGCCAGCAGCTTGGCCTCGGCCGTCGGGTCCGGGGAGCTGTTTTTT	CASSLASAVGSGELFF
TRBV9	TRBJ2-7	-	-	TGTGCCAGCAGCCCGAGTAGCGCCAGCTCCTACGAGCAGTACTTC	CASSPSSASSYEQYF
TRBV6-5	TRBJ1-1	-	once	TGTGCCAGCAGTCCTCCACGGGGGGGGAGGACTGAAGCTTTCTTT	CASSPPRGGRTEAFF
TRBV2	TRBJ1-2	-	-	TGTGCCAGCAGTTCAACCACCGAAACGGGGGGCTACACCTTC	CASSSTTETGGYTF
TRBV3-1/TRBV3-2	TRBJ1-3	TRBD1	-	TGTGCCAGCAGCCAAGAGGGCAGGGGGCTAATCGGAAACACCATATATTTT	CASSQEGRGLIGNTIYF
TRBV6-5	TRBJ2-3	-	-	TGTGCTGGAGCCCCTCATAGCACAGATACGCAGTATTTT	CAGAPHSTDTQYF
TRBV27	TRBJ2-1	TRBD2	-	TGTGCCAGCAGTTCACTAGGGACTAGCGGGGGTCGGAGCTCCTACAATGAGCAGTTCTTC	CASSSLGTSGGRSSYNEQFF
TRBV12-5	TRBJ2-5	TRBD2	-	TGTGCTAGTGGTTCCCCCCCGGCTAGCGGTGGAGAGACCCAGTACTTC	CASGSPPASGGETQYF
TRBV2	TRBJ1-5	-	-	TGTGCCAGCAGTGGAGGTCAGCCCCAGCATTTT	CASSGGQPQHF
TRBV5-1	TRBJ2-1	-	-	TGCGCCAGCAGCTTGGCGGGGGTGGGCTCCTACAATGAGCAGTTCTTC	CASSLAGVGSYNEQFF
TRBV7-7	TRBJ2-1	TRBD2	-	TGTGCCAGCAGCCCAACTAGCGGGGATTCCTACAATGAGCAGTTCTTC	CASSPTSGDSYNEQFF
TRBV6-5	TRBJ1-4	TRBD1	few	TGTGCCAGCCGGGACAGCGATGAAAAACTGTTTTTT	CASRDSDEKLFF
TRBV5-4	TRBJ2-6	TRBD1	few	TGTGCCAGCAGCTCGGGACAGGGGGCTGCCGGGGCCAACGTCCTGACTTTC	CASSSGQGAAGANVLTF
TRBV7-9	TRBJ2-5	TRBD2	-	TGTGCCAGCAGCCCGGGACTAGCGGGGACGGGGGAGACCCAGTACTTC	CASSPGLAGTGETQYF
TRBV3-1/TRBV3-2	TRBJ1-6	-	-	TGTGCCAGCAGTCCCGTTCAGGTTATTGTGAATTCACCCCTCCACTTT	CASSPVQVIVNSPLHF
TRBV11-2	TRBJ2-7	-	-	TGTGCCAGCACCGTCGCTAGGGGTGGCTACGAGCAGTACTTC	CASTVARGGYEQYF
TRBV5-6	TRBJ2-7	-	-	TGTGCCAGCAGCTTGGTACAAACTCCCTACGAGCAGTACTTC	CASSLVQTPYEQYF
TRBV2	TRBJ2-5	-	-	TGTGCCAGCAGCGGGTCAGGGGAGACCCAGTACTTC	CASSGSGETQYF
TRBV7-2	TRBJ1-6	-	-	TGTGCCAGCAGCTTAGGGGGCATCGGGGTCTCACCCCTCCACTTT	CASSLGGIGVSPLHF
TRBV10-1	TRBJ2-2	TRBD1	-	TGCGCCAGCAGTCCCGGGACAGGGGACACCGGGGAGCTGTTTTTT	CASSPGTGDTGELFF
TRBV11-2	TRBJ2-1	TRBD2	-	TGTGCCAGCAGCTTAAGCGGGGCCTACAATGAGCAGTTCTTC	CASSLSGAYNEQFF
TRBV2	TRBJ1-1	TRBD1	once	TGTGCCAGCAGTCCGAACCTACAGGGGACTGAAGCTTTCTTT	CASSPNLQGTEAFF
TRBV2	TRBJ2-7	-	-	TGTGCCAGCAGCTCTGGGGGGGGGCTTTACGAGCAGTACTTC	CASSSGGGLYEQYF
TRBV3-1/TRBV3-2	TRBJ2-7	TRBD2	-	TGTGCCAGCAGCCAGGTGGGGGGGATCTACGAGCAGTACTTC	CASSQVGGIYEQYF
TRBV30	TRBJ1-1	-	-	TGTGCCTGGATGTACAGGGACACTGAAGCTTTCTTT	CAWMYRDTEAFF
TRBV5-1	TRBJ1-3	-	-	TGCGCCAGCAGCAGGGAAACAGGGATGGCTGGAAACACCATATATTTT	CASSRETGMAGNTIYF
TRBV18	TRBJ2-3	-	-	TGTGCCAGCTCACCACCGATGGGCACAGATACGCAGTATTTT	CASSPPMGTDTQYF
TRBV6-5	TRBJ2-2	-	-	TGTGCCAGTCCGGATACGAACACCGGGGAGCTGTTTTTT	CASPDTNTGELFF
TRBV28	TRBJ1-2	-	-	TGTGCCAGCCGGGACATGGGGGCGCGAAACTATGGCTACACCTTC	CASRDMGARNYGYTF
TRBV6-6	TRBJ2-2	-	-	TGTGCCAGCAGTTACCCGGCGTCCGGGGAGCTGTTTTTT	CASSYPASGELFF
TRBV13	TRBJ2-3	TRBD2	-	TGTGCCAGCAGCACTCGACAGGGGACTAGCGGAATGGGGGATACGCAGTATTTT	CASSTRQGTSGMGDTQYF